Below, one T cell receptor (beta chain) is given with its context. The antigen is unknown. This CDR3 has 17 residues. The V gene's germline CDR1 is MDHEN and CDR2 SYDVKM. The V and J ends lost 5 bases and 0 bases respectively, with 19 bases between them. The researchers obtained blood RNA from unsorted whole blood and also extracted germline DNA. The collection of 4 to 5 milliliters of peripheral blood preceded surgery. The record originates from a study of tumor-infiltrating lymphocytes in primary liver carcinoma. About the research overall: The tumors ranged from roughly 4 to 10 cm across and fell within stage T1-T3 N0M0. In every tissue type, samples returned a similar yield of roughly 3.65 to 7.5 million productive TCRbeta reads. General study findings and limits: Tumors had a top-250-clone fraction that was significantly higher than blood (p = 0.039).

The investigators made TCR beta cDNA from roughly 0.45 ug total RNA, using a constant-region primer. Libraries for TCR beta were built through three nested multiplex PCR rounds, which together made up a slightly modified ARM-PCR procedure. For around 9 cycles apiece, the opening two PCR rounds ran with TRBV1-TRBV30 forward primers and a C-beta reverse primer. Each CDR3 protein gets one entry after TCRdb re-called the multiplex PCR reads with MiXCR. The repertoire holds roughly 330,000 distinct CDR3 sequences, almost 65% seen once, with roughly 6.5% in the top ten. The clonotype comes from a man between 35 and 55 years old with primary liver carcinoma and hepatitis B virus infection. The V gene is TRBV28, the J gene TRBJ2-5; tentatively, D is TRBD1 or TRBD2 (5 bases each). The specimen was peripheral blood. CDR3 in DNA: TGTGCCAGCAGTAATAGGGCAGGGCAGGGAGACCAAGAGACCCAGTACTTC. As protein: CASSNRAGQGDQETQYF.